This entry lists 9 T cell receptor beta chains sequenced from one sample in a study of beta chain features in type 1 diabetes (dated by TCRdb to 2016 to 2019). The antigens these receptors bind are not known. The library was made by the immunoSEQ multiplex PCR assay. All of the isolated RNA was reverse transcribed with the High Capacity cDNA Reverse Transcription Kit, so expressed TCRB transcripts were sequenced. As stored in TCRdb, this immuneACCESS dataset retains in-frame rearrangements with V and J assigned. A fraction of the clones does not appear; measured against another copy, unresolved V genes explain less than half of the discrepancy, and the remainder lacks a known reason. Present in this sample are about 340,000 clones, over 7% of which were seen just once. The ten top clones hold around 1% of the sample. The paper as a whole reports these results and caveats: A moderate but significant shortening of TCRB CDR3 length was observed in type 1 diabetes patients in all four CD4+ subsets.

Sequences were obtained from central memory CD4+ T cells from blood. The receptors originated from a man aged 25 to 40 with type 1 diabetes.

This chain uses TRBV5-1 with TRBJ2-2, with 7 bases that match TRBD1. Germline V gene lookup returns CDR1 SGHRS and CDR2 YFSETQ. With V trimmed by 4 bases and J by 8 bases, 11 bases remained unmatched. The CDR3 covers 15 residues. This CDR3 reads CASSPNGQEIGELFF. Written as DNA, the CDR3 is TGCGCCAGCAGCCCAAACGGACAGGAGATAGGGGAGCTGTTTTTT.

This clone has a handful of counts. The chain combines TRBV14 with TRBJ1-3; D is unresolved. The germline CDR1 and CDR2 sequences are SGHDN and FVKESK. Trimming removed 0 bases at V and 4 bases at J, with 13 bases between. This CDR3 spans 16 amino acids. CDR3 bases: TGTGCCAGCAGCCAAGATCGAATGGCATGGGGAAACACCATATATTTT. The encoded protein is CASSQDRMAWGNTIYF.

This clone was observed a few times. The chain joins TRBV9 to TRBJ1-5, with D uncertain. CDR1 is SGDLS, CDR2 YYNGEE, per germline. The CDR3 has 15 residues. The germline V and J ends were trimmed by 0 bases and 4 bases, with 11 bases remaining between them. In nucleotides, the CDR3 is TGTGCCAGCAGCGTAGCTGACGGTCGAAATCAGCCCCAGCATTTT. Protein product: CASSVADGRNQPQHF.

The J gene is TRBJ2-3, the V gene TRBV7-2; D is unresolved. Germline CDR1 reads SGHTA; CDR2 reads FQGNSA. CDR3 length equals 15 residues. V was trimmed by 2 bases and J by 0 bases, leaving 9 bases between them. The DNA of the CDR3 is TGTGCCAGCAGCTTACAGCATTCTAGCACAGATACGCAGTATTTT. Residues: CASSLQHSSTDTQYF.

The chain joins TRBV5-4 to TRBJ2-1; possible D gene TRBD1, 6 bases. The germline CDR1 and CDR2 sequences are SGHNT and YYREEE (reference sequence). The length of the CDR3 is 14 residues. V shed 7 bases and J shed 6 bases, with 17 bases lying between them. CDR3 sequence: CASFTQGIANEQFF. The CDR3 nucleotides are TGTGCCAGCTTCACCCAGGGGATCGCCAATGAGCAGTTCTTC.

CDR3 sequence (DNA): TGCGCCAGCAGCTTGGGGGGGCCGGGGCAGCCCCAGCATTTT. Its protein is CASSLGGPGQPQHF. The chain carries TRBV5-1 and TRBJ1-5; tentative D call: TRBD1 (6 bases). Germline CDR1 SGHRS, CDR2 YFSETQ. Trimming pared 0 bases from V and 7 bases from J, leaving 11 bases between. The CDR3 contains 14 residues.

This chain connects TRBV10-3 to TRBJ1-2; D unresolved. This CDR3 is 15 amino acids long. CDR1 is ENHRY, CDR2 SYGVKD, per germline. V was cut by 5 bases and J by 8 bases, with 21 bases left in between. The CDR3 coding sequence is TGTGCCATCAGTTCTCGTAGTACGGGATCAGAGGGCTACACCTTC. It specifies CAISSRSTGSEGYTF.

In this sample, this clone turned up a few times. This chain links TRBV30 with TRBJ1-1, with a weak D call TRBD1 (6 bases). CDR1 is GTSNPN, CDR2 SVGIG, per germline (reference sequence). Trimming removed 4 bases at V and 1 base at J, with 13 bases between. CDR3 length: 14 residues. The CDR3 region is CAWIRQDENTEAFF. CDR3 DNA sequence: TGTGCCTGGATTAGACAGGACGAGAACACTGAAGCTTTCTTT.

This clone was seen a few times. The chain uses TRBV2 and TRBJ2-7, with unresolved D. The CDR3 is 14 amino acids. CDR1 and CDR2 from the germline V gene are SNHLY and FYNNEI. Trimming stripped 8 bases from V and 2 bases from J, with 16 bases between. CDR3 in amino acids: CASYNGPVTYEQYF. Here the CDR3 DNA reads TGTGCCAGCTACAATGGTCCGGTTACCTACGAGCAGTACTTC.